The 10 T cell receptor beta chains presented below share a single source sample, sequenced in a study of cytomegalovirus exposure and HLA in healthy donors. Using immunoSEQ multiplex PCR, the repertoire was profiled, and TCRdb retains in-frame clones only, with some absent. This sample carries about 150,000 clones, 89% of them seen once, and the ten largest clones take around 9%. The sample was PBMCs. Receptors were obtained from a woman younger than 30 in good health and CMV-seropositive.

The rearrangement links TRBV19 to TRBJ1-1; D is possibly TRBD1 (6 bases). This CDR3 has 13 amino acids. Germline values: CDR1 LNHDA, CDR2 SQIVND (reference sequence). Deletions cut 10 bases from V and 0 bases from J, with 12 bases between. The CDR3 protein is CATSTGMNTEAFF. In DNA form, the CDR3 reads TGTGCCACATCAACAGGGATGAACACTGAAGCTTTCTTT.

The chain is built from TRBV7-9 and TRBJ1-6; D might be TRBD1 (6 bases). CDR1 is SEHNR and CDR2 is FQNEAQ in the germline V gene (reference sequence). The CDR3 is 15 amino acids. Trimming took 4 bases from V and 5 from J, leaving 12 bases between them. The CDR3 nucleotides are TGTGCCAGCAGCTGGTCAGGGGAAAATAATTCACCCCTCCACTTT. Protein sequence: CASSWSGENNSPLHF.

The CDR3 nucleotides read TGCAGCGTGGGGACAGTCTATGGCTACACCTTC. It is translated as CSVGTVYGYTF. V and J are TRBV29-1 and TRBJ1-2; TRBD1 matches 7 bases. Germline loops: CDR1 SQVTM, CDR2 ANQGSEA. The CDR3 runs to 11 residues. The junction had 2 bases not matched to a gene; V was cut back by 6 bases and J by 4 bases.

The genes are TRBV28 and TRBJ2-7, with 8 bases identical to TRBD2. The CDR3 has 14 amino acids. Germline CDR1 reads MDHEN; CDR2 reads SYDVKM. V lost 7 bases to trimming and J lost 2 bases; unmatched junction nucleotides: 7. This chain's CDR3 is CASNVRGVTYEQYF. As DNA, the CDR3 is TGTGCCAGCAACGTGCGGGGGGTCACCTACGAGCAGTACTTC.

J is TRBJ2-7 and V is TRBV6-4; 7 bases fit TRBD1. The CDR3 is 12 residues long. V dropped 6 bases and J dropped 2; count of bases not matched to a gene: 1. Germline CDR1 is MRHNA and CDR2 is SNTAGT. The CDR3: CASRRGPYEQYF. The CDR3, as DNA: TGTGCCAGCAGGAGGGGGCCCTACGAGCAGTACTTC.

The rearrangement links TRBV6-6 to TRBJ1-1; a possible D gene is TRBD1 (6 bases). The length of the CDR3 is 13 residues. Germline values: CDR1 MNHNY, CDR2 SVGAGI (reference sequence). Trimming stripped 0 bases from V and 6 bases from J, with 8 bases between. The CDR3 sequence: CASSYSTGSEAFF. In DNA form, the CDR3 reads TGTGCCAGCAGTTACTCGACAGGCTCTGAAGCTTTCTTT.

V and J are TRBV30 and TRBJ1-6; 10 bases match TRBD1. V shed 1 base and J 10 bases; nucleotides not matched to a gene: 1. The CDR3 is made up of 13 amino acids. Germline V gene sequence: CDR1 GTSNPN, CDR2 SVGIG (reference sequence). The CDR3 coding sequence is TGTGCCTGGAGTGGGGACAGGGGATCACCCCTCCACTTT. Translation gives CAWSGDRGSPLHF.

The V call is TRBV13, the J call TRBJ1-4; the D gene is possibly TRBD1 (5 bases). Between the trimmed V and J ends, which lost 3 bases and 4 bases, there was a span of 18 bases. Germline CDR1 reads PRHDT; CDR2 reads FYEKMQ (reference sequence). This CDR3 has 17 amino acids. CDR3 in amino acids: CASSLTFGGEHNEKLFF. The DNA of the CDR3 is TGTGCCAGCAGCTTGACGTTCGGGGGGGAACATAATGAAAAACTGTTTTTT.

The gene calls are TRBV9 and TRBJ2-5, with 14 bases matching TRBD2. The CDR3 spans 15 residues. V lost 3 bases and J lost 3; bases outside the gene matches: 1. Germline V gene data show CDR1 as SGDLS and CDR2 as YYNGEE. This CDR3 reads CASSAGLAGEETQYF. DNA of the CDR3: TGTGCCAGCAGCGCGGGACTAGCGGGGGAAGAGACCCAGTACTTC.

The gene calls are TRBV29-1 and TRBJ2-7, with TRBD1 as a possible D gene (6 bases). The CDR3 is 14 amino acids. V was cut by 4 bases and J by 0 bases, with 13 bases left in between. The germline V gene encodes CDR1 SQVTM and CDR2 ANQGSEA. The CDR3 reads CSVGRTVSSYEQYF. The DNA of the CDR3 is TGCAGCGTTGGGCGGACAGTAAGCTCCTACGAGCAGTACTTC.